This T cell receptor beta chain was sequenced in a study of blood T cell repertoires in COVID-19. The sample holds one count of this clone. Germline V gene lookup returns CDR1 SGHRS and CDR2 YFSETQ. CDR3 length: 15 residues. The V segment lost 4 bases and the J segment 6 bases; nucleotides outside the gene matches: 9. Profiled with immunoSEQ multiplex PCR; TCRdb holds only in-frame clones, not every one. This sample has 65,000 to 100,000 clones, with approximately 80% found just once. The TCR originated in a woman aged 80 or older with acute or convalescent COVID-19. The sample was peripheral blood. The V and J genes are TRBV5-1 and TRBJ2-2, with 7 positions matching TRBD1. The CDR3 nucleotides are TGCGCCAGCAGCCTAAGGACAGGTCTGTCCGGGGAGCTGTTTTTT. This codes for CASSLRTGLSGELFF.